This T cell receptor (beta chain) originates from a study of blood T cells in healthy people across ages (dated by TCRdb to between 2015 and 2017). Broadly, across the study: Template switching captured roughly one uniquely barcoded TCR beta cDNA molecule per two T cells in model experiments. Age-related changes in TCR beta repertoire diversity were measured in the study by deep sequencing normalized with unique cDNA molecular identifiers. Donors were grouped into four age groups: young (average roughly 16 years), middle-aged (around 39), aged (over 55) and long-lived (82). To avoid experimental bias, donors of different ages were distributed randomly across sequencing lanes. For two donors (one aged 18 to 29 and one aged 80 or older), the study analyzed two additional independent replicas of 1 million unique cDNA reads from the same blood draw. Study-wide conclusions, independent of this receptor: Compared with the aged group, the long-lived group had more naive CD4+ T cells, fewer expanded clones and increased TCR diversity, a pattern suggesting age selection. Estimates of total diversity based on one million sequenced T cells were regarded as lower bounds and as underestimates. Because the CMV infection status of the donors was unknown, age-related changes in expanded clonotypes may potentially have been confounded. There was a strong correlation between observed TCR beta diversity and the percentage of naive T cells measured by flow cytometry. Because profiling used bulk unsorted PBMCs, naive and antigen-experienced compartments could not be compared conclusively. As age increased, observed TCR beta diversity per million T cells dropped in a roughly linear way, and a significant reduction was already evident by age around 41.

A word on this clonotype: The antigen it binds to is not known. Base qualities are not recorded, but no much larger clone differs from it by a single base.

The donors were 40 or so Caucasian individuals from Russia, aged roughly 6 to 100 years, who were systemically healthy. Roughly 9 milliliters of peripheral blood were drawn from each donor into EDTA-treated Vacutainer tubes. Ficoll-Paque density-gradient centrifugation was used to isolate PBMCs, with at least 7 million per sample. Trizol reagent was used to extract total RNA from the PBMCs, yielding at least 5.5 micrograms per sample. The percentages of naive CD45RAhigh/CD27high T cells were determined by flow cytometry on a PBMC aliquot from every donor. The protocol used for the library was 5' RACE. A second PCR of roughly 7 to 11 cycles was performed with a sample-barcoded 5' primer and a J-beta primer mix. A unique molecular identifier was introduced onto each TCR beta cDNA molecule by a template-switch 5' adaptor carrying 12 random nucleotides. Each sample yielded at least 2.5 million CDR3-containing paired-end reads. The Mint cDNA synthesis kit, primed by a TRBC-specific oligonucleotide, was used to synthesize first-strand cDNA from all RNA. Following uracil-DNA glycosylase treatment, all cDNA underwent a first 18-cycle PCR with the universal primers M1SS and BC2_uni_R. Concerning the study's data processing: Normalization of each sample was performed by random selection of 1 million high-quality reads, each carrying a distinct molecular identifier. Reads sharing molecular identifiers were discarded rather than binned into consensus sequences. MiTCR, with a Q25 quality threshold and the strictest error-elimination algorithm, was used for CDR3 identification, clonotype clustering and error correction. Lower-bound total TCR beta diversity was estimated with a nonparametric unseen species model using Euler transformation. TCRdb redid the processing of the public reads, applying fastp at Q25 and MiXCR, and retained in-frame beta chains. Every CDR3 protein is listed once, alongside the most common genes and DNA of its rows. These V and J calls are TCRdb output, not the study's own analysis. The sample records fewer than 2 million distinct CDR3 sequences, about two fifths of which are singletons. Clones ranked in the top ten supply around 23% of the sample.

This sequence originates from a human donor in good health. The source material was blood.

The nucleotide sequence is given as TGTGCCAGCAGTTTTGCGGGGGGCGCGGTCCGAAAACTGTTTTTT. Its coded protein is CASSFAGGAVRKLFF. The rearrangement combines TRBV12-3 or TRBV12-4 with TRBJ1-4; perhaps TRBD1 is the D gene, with 6 bases matching. The cysteine opens and the phenylalanine closes a CDR3 of 15 amino acids. Just the 45-base CDR3 DNA is kept, in frame starting at base 1. Trimming removed 3 bases from V and 10 bases from J, leaving 18 bases between the germline ends.